This T cell receptor (beta chain) was profiled in a study of shared clonotypes between healthy human individuals. Looking at the study overall: With ages of 18 to 49, the donors were two women and three men.

J gave up 10 bases and V 5 bases, and 4 bases lay outside the gene matches. Germline loops: CDR1 SGHAT, CDR2 FQNNGV. The CDR3 has 12 residues. Study outcomes and limitations: Clonotypes which were not shared had lower generation probabilities than clonotypes that all four donors shared. Clonotypes that were shared across a handful of donors made up roughly 5% of naive CD4 clonotypes.

Everyone who donated was a Caucasian adult who lived in Nashville, Tennessee. A remark on this clone: Its antigen is as yet unknown.

Measured with immunoSEQ multiplex PCR; TCRdb has only the in-frame clones, and not every one. The sample holds about a million clones, 76% seen once. Sequenced sample: memory CD4+ T cells sorted from blood. Subset in this sample: CD45RA-negative fraction. The V call is TRBV11-2, the J call TRBJ2-1, with TRBD1 matching 8 bases. The source of this sequence is a young man in good health. The CDR3 nucleotides read TGTGCCAGCAGCAAAAGGGACAGGGAGCAGTTCTTC. It encodes CASSKRDREQFF.